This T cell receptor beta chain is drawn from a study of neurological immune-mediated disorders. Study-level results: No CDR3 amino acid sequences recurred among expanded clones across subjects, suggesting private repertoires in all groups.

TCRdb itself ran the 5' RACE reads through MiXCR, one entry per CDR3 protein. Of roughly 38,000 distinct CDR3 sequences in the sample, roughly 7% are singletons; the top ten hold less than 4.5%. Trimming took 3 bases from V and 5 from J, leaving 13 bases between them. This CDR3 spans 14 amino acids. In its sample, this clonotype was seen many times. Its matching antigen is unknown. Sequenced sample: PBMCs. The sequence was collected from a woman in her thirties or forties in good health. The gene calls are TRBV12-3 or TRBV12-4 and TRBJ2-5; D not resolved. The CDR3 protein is CASSFFPIKETQYF. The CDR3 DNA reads TGTGCCAGCAGTTTTTTTCCCATAAAGGAGACCCAGTACTTC.